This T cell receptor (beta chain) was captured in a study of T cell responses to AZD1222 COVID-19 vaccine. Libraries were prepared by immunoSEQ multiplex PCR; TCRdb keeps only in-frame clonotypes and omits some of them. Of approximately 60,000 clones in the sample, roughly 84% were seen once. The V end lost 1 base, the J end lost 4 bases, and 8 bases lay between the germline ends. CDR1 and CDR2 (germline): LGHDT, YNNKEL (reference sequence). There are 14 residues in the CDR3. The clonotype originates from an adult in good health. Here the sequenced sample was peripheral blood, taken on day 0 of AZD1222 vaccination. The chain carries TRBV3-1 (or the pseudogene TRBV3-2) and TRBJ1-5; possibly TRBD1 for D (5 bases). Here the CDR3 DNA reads TGTGCCAGCAGCCAAGCCAGGGCTAATCAGCCCCAGCATTTT. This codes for CASSQARANQPQHF.